The TCR beta chain under discussion was sequenced for a study of siplizumab effects on memory and regulatory T cells. Remarks on this clone: Antigen unknown.

The CDR3 runs 14 residues. V lost 3 bases, J lost 5 bases, and 13 bases lay in between. CDR1 is MNHNY and CDR2 is SVGAGI in the germline V gene (reference sequence). Study-level findings and limits: Contribution to the alloresponse seemed major for naive T cells, which also seemed more diverse than memory cells. Unstimulated subsets accounted for the mapping of only a minor share of the clones that were alloreactive.

The data were produced by immunoSEQ multiplex PCR, yet TCRdb's version contains in-frame clones alone and is incomplete. The sample holds roughly 100,000 clones, about 94% seen once. V gene TRBV6-6 combines with J gene TRBJ2-5; tentatively, D is TRBD1 (6 bases). The sequence derives from a human donor in good health. Sequences were obtained from Tregs sorted from blood. CDR3 nucleotide sequence: TGTGCCAGCAGTTATGGGGGCCTGGCCGAGACCCAGTACTTC. Protein product: CASSYGGLAETQYF.